These 20 T cell receptor beta chains came from one sample sequenced in a study of T cell responses to AZD1222 COVID-19 vaccine. The table came from immunoSEQ multiplex PCR; TCRdb's copy has only in-frame clones and leaves some out. The sample carries some 83,000 clones, about 91% recorded once. The sequenced sample was peripheral blood, obtained 28 days after the second AZD1222 dose. Receptor source: an adult who received the AZD1222 COVID-19 vaccine.

The DNA of the CDR3 is TGCGCCAGCAGCCAGCGGACAGGGCGGAATGAGCAGTTCTTC. Protein product: CASSQRTGRNEQFF. The chain carries TRBV4-1 and TRBJ2-1; the match to TRBD1 covers 8 bases. The CDR3 has 14 amino acids. J gave up 7 bases and V 3 bases, and 5 bases lay outside the gene matches. Germline V lookup: CDR1 MGHRA, CDR2 YSYEKL.

The genes are TRBV29-1 and TRBJ2-1; D is unresolved. The CDR3 loop spans 11 amino acids. Germline CDR1 SQVTM, CDR2 ANQGSEA. V lost 4 bases to trimming and J lost 2 bases, with 3 bases between them. The CDR3 sequence: CSVAPYNEQFF. The CDR3 DNA is TGCAGCGTTGCCCCCTACAATGAGCAGTTCTTC.

The chain carries TRBV19 and TRBJ1-5; TRBD1 is a possible D gene (6 bases). The V end was cut by 9 bases, the J end by 0 bases, with 12 bases between. Germline-derived CDR1 and CDR2 are LNHDA and SQIVND (reference sequence). The CDR3 is made up of 14 amino acids. The CDR3 DNA reads as TGTGCCAGCCGACAGGCTTATAGCAATCAGCCCCAGCATTTT. This encodes CASRQAYSNQPQHF.

V and J are TRBV19 and TRBJ1-5; 7 nucleotides line up with TRBD1. Germline assignment: CDR1 LNHDA and CDR2 SQIVND (reference sequence). There are 14 residues in the CDR3. Trimming cost V 7 bases and J 5 bases; bases outside gene matches: 8. Written as DNA, the CDR3 is TGTGCCAGTAACGGGGCAGGGGGGTATCAGCCCCAGCATTTT. Protein sequence: CASNGAGGYQPQHF.

Comment on this clone: Other nucleotide sequences from this sample produce the same CDR3. The genes are TRBV29-1 and TRBJ1-1; D gene ambiguous. Deletions cut 5 bases from V and 5 bases from J, with 6 bases between. Germline CDR1 is SQVTM and CDR2 is ANQGSEA. The CDR3 length is 10 residues. CDR3 nucleotides: TGCAGCGTTTTAGGTACTGAAGCTTTCTTT. The encoded protein is CSVLGTEAFF.

CDR3 residues: CASSSTGNYGYTF. DNA of the CDR3: TGTGCCAGCAGCAGTACAGGAAACTATGGCTACACCTTC. This chain joins TRBV28 and TRBJ1-2, with TRBD1 as a possible D gene (5 bases). With 6 bases removed from V and 2 bases from J, the gap between germline ends came to 10 bases. This CDR3 spans 13 amino acids. Germline CDR1 reads MDHEN; CDR2 reads SYDVKM.

This clone was recorded only once. The chain combines TRBV7-3 with TRBJ1-1; D unresolved. Trimming stripped 5 bases from V and 0 bases from J, with 7 bases between. The CDR3 contains 13 residues. Germline V gene data show CDR1 as SGHTA and CDR2 as FQGTGA. CDR3 sequence (DNA): TGTGCCAGCAGCCCCGGGATGAACACTGAAGCTTTCTTT. Translating gives CASSPGMNTEAFF.

This chain links TRBV20-1 with TRBJ2-1; D is unresolved. Germline CDR1 and CDR2: DFQATT and SNEGSKA (reference sequence). The CDR3 is made up of 14 amino acids. Trimming took 3 bases from V and 10 from J, leaving 19 bases between them. This CDR3 is CSASFAGFLREQFF. CDR3 in DNA: TGCAGTGCTAGTTTTGCAGGTTTCTTAAGGGAGCAGTTCTTC.

V and J are TRBV5-1 and TRBJ1-2; TRBD1 might be the D (5 bases). The CDR3 is made up of 15 amino acids. The germline gives CDR1 SGHRS, CDR2 YFSETQ. V lost 3 bases and J 2 bases, leaving 14 bases between the germline ends. CDR3 loop: CASSWAGETNYGYTF. CDR3 sequence (DNA): TGCGCCAGCAGCTGGGCGGGGGAAACGAACTATGGCTACACCTTC. The whole variable domain, remainder taken from reference TRBV5-1 and TRBJ1-2, is KAGVTQTPRYLIKTRGQQVTLSCSPISGHRSVSWYQQTPGQGLQFLFEYFSETQRNKGNFPGRFSGRQFSNSRSEMNVSTLELGDSALYLCASSWAGETNYGYTFGSGTRLTVV.

V is TRBV7-9 and J is TRBJ1-1; 8 bases match TRBD1. J lost 0 bases, V lost 4 bases, and 13 bases had no gene match. The CDR3 totals 18 residues. Germline CDR1 is SEHNR and CDR2 is FQNEAQ (reference sequence). This CDR3 is CASSYPGQAGGMNTEAFF. CDR3 coding DNA: TGTGCCAGCAGCTATCCGGGACAGGCTGGGGGGATGAACACTGAAGCTTTCTTT.

The chain combines TRBV7-8 with TRBJ1-1, with D maybe TRBD1 (5 bases). Germline-derived CDR1 and CDR2 are SGHVS and FQNEAQ. The CDR3 is 14 residues long. With 3 bases removed from V and 7 bases from J, the gap between germline ends came to 15 bases. The CDR3 coding sequence is TGTGCCAGCAGCTTCCCTGACAGAATATATGAAGCTTTCTTT. As protein: CASSFPDRIYEAFF.

V gene TRBV24-1 combines with J gene TRBJ1-4, with D possibly matching TRBD1 (6 bases). This CDR3 has 15 amino acids. CDR1 KGHDR and CDR2 SFDVKD come from the germline V gene. V lost 4 bases to trimming and J lost 7 bases, with 15 bases between them. The CDR3 bases are TGTGCCACCAGTGAGGGGGACACTGGGGGTGAAAAACTGTTTTTT. Protein product: CATSEGDTGGEKLFF.

The chain uses TRBV19 and TRBJ1-1; D possibly corresponds to TRBD1 (5 bases). V was pared by 4 bases and J by 4 bases, with 16 bases between. The CDR3 consists of 15 residues. Germline loops: CDR1 LNHDA, CDR2 SQIVND (reference sequence). This CDR3 reads CASSSDTPGTTEAFF. The DNA of the CDR3 is TGTGCCAGTAGTAGTGACACGCCGGGGACCACTGAAGCTTTCTTT.

V gene TRBV2 combines with J gene TRBJ2-2; TRBD1 aligns across 9 bases. The V and J ends lost 6 bases and 5 bases, in that order; junction bases with no gene match: 7. Germline-derived CDR1 and CDR2 are SNHLY and FYNNEI. The CDR3 is made up of 15 amino acids. The DNA of the CDR3 is TGTGCCAGCAGCGGGACAGGGTTTGGGACCGGGGAGCTGTTTTTT. Its translation: CASSGTGFGTGELFF.

The V gene is TRBV28, the J gene TRBJ2-3; 14 bases line up with TRBD2. The CDR3 loop spans 17 amino acids. Germline-derived CDR1 and CDR2 are MDHEN and SYDVKM. After removal of 5 bases from V and 5 bases from J, the junction contained 9 bases not matched to a gene. The CDR3 nucleotides are TGTGCCAGCAGTACACGGACTAGCGGGGGGTGGGTAGATACGCAGTATTTT. Translation gives CASSTRTSGGWVDTQYF.

This rearrangement joins TRBV18 to TRBJ2-5, with TRBD1 as a possible D gene (6 bases). This CDR3 has 14 amino acids. Germline values: CDR1 KGHSH, CDR2 LQKENI. Trimming removed 5 bases at V and 2 bases at J, with 12 bases between. The CDR3 nucleotides read TGTGCCAGCTCATGGGGGCCAAAACAAGAGACCCAGTACTTC. It codes for CASSWGPKQETQYF.

This clone occurred once. CDR3 sequence reads: CASSLSGTGNEKLFF. Here the CDR3 DNA reads TGTGCCAGCAGCTTATCCGGGACAGGAAACGAAAAACTGTTTTTT. The chain uses TRBV7-2 and TRBJ1-4; TRBD1 matches 8 bases. V lost 2 bases to trimming and J lost 8 bases; unmatched junction nucleotides: 7. This CDR3 is 15 amino acids long. Germline CDR1 and CDR2: SGHTA and FQGNSA. Drawing the rest from reference TRBV7-2 and TRBJ1-4, the complete variable domain is GAGVSQSPSNKVTEKGKDVELRCDPISGHTALYWYRQSLGQGLEFLIYFQGNSAPDKSGLPSDRFSAERTGGSVSTLTIQRTQQEDSAVYLCASSLSGTGNEKLFFGSGTQLSVL.

The chain employs TRBV10-1 and TRBJ1-1; TRBD1 is a possible D gene (6 bases). This CDR3 is 15 amino acids long. Germline CDR1 and CDR2: WNHNN and SYGVQD (reference sequence). V lost 5 bases to trimming and J lost 2 bases, with 15 bases between them. CDR3 loop: CASSPTTGSNTEAFF. Here the CDR3 DNA reads TGCGCCAGCAGTCCTACGACAGGATCCAACACTGAAGCTTTCTTT.

Points on this clone: Within the sample, other DNA sequences also encode this same CDR3. This chain connects TRBV14 to TRBJ1-4, with unresolved D. V lost 7 bases and J 6 bases, leaving 12 bases between the germline ends. Germline loops: CDR1 SGHDN, CDR2 FVKESK. This CDR3 has 13 residues. The CDR3 nucleotides are TGTGCCAGCAATCGGCAGGTATATGAAAAACTGTTTTTT. It codes for CASNRQVYEKLFF.

The chain recombines TRBV9 with TRBJ2-5; perhaps TRBD1 as D (5 bases). With 3 bases removed from V and 1 base from J, the gap between germline ends came to 10 bases. This CDR3 region has 14 residues. Germline CDR1 SGDLS, CDR2 YYNGEE. The CDR3 spells CASSADRAQETQYF. CDR3 nucleotides: TGTGCCAGCAGCGCAGACAGAGCCCAAGAGACCCAGTACTTC. Together with reference TRBV9 and TRBJ2-5, the CDR3 gives the full variable domain: DSGVTQTPKHLITATGQRVTLRCSPRSGDLSVYWYQQSLDQGLQFLIQYYNGEERAKGNILERFSAQQFPDLHSELNLSSLELGDSALYFCASSADRAQETQYFGPGTRLLVL.